This T cell receptor beta chain was sequenced during a study of technical replicates of blood from a few donors. Notes on this clone: The germline gene is not matched at one end of the junction; a read error may be the cause.

Germline-derived CDR1 and CDR2 are SGHAT and FQNNGV. This CDR3 has 13 residues. Measured with immunoSEQ multiplex PCR; TCRdb has only the in-frame clones, and not every one. Here the sample spans around 79,000 clones, about 90% being singletons. The genes are TRBV11-2 and TRBJ1-5, with D tentatively TRBD1 (5 bases). Sequenced: T cells isolated from PBMCs. The clonotype comes from a human donor in good health. Some clones in this sample may be carry-over from other donors' samples. In DNA form, the CDR3 reads TGTGCCAGCAGCTACAGCGGGGGTCAGTCCCAGCATTTT. This translates into CASSYSGGQSQHF.